The 20 T cell receptor beta chains below come from one sample, sequenced in a study of human T cells and chemical hapten exposure. Sample time point: healthy volunteer bleed at 6 weeks. Total RNA was extracted from unfractionated whole blood. TCRdb re-called the RACE reads with MiXCR, one entry per CDR3 protein. The data hold more than 75,000 distinct CDR3 sequences, with roughly 8.6% observed a single time. Specimen: whole blood. The source of these receptors is a male donor in good health. Some clones in this sample may be carry-over from other donors' samples.

This clonotype has only a few counts. The chain is built from TRBV6-6 and TRBJ1-1; TRBD1 aligns across 8 bases. The CDR3 covers 13 residues. Per the germline V gene, CDR1 is MNHNY and CDR2 is SVGAGI (reference sequence). V gave up 6 bases and J gave up 9 bases; unmatched junction bases: 9. The CDR3 spells CASSPDREDKAFF. CDR3 nucleotides: TGTGCCAGCAGCCCGGACAGGGAAGATAAAGCTTTCTTT.

This clonotype was counted between two and nine times. The chain recombines TRBV29-1 with TRBJ2-7; 7 nucleotides line up with TRBD1. V shed 4 bases, J shed 12 bases, and the junction held 9 bases outside the gene matches. Per germline, CDR1 SQVTM and CDR2 ANQGSEA. CDR3 size: 11 residues. The CDR3 sequence: CSVGPPGQRYF. In DNA form, the CDR3 reads TGCAGCGTTGGACCACCGGGACAGAGGTACTTC.

V usage is TRBV5-1 and J usage is TRBJ1-5; TRBD1 might be the D (5 bases). The CDR3 sequence is 16 residues long. Germline-derived CDR1 and CDR2 are SGHRS and YFSETQ. Trimming took 0 bases from V and 4 from J, leaving 14 bases between them. DNA of the CDR3: TGCGCCAGCAGCTTGGGCCCCGGGACTTTAAATCAGCCCCAGCATTTT. It translates to CASSLGPGTLNQPQHF.

This clonotype has just a few counts. The rearrangement uses TRBV11-2 and TRBJ1-4; D possibly corresponds to TRBD1 (5 bases). The CDR3 spans 15 residues. V gave up 5 bases and J gave up 6 bases, with 16 bases separating them. Germline V gene lookup returns CDR1 SGHAT and CDR2 FQNNGV. In DNA form, the CDR3 reads TGTGCCAGCAGCCCAGGGACTCGCGGGGATGAAAAACTGTTTTTT. This translates into CASSPGTRGDEKLFF.

This clonotype was counted a few times. CDR3 sequence (DNA): TGTGCCAGCAGTCGACCGGGACAGGGGGAGACCCAGTACTTC. Its protein is CASSRPGQGETQYF. This chain uses TRBV7-6 with TRBJ2-5; 10 positions match TRBD1. In germline, CDR1 is SGHVS, CDR2 FNYEAQ. J gave up 5 bases and V 6 bases, and 6 bases lay outside the gene matches. This CDR3 comprises 14 residues.

V is TRBV18 and J is TRBJ1-1; D might be TRBD1 (6 bases). Per germline, CDR1 KGHSH and CDR2 LQKENI. The ends were cut back, 2 bases at V and 2 bases at J, with 12 bases in the middle. The CDR3 contains 15 residues. CDR3 amino acids: CASSPSGQGNTEAFF. CDR3 in DNA: TGTGCCAGCTCACCATCGGGACAAGGAAACACTGAAGCTTTCTTT. The full variable domain, rest sourced from reference TRBV18 and TRBJ1-1, is NAGVMQNPRHLVRRRGQEARLRCSPMKGHSHVYWYRQLPEEGLKFMVYLQKENIIDESGMPKERFSAEFPKEGPSILRIQQVVRGDSAAYFCASSPSGQGNTEAFFGQGTRLTVV.

There are a few counts of this clonotype. The chain is built from TRBV11-2 and TRBJ1-1; no firm D call. From germline, CDR1 is SGHAT and CDR2 FQNNGV. The CDR3 is made up of 13 amino acids. The V end lost 1 base, the J end lost 8 bases, and 11 bases lay between the germline ends. The CDR3: CASSLAAGLEAFF. The CDR3, as DNA: TGTGCCAGCAGCTTAGCGGCGGGTCTCGAAGCTTTCTTT.

The chain has TRBV7-9 and TRBJ1-5; 10 bases map to TRBD1. Looked up from germline, CDR1 is SEHNR and CDR2 is FQNEAQ (reference sequence). CDR3 length equals 15 residues. V shed 4 bases and J 3 bases; nucleotides not matched to a gene: 3. The CDR3 DNA is TGTGCCAGCAGCTCCGGGACAGGGGACAATCAGCCCCAGCATTTT. Protein product: CASSSGTGDNQPQHF.

This clonotype was counted at least ten times. The rearrangement uses TRBV14 and TRBJ1-1; no clear D. The CDR3 runs 13 residues. The germline CDR1 and CDR2 sequences are SGHDN and FVKESK. Trimming shortened V by 5 bases and J by 1 base, and 8 bases separated the two germline ends. The CDR3 nucleotides are TGTGCCAGCAGCTTGACACCGAACACTGAAGCTTTCTTT. Protein: CASSLTPNTEAFF.

V is TRBV7-2 and J is TRBJ2-7; D uncertain. The germline V gene encodes CDR1 SGHTA and CDR2 FQGNSA. The length of the CDR3 is 13 residues. V lost 5 bases to trimming and J lost 3 bases, with 11 bases between them. The CDR3 DNA is TGTGCCAGCAGCCCCAGGACGGTCTACGAGCAGTACTTC. Protein: CASSPRTVYEQYF.

This clonotype was observed a handful of times. One end of the junction varies from germline; a read error may be responsible. This chain joins TRBV3-1 and TRBJ2-7; possible D gene TRBD1, 6 bases. The germline V gene encodes CDR1 LGHDT and CDR2 YNNKEL (reference sequence). This CDR3 has 13 amino acids. CDR3 sequence reads: CASSQAGQSPTFF. The CDR3 coding sequence is TGTGCCAGCAGCCAAGCGGGACAATCGCCGACATTCTTC.

The chain joins TRBV29-1 to TRBJ2-2; a possible D gene is TRBD2 (5 bases). V lost 2 bases and J 8 bases, leaving 9 bases between the germline ends. The length of the CDR3 is 12 residues. Germline V gene data show CDR1 as SQVTM and CDR2 as ANQGSEA. The CDR3 DNA sequence: TGCAGCGTTGAATCGGGATCTGGGGAGCTGTTTTTT. It codes for CSVESGSGELFF.

This clonotype was seen only a few times. V gene TRBV6-2 or TRBV6-3 combines with J gene TRBJ1-5, with 7 nucleotides matching TRBD1. The V gene end was trimmed by 7 bases and the J gene end by 0 bases; junction bases not matched to a gene: 9. The CDR3 covers 16 residues. Germline V CDR1 and CDR2: MNHEY, SVGEGT. As DNA, the CDR3 is TGTGCCAGCACTCCTCGGGGACAGAGTAGCAATCAGCCCCAGCATTTT. It encodes CASTPRGQSSNQPQHF.

The V gene is TRBV10-3, the J gene TRBJ1-1, with 11 bases that match TRBD1. The CDR3 consists of 15 residues. The germline gives CDR1 ENHRY, CDR2 SYGVKD. J lost 1 base, V lost 6 bases, and 4 bases had no gene match. The chain's CDR3 is CAIRGQGVENTEAFF. The CDR3 DNA follows: TGTGCCATCAGGGGACAGGGGGTAGAGAACACTGAAGCTTTCTTT.

This clonotype came up a few times. The chain carries TRBV15 and TRBJ2-1; the match to TRBD1 covers 11 bases. CDR1 is LNHNV and CDR2 is YYDKDF in the germline V gene (reference sequence). Trimming cost V 0 bases and J 6 bases; bases outside gene matches: 10. The CDR3 is 18 residues long. The CDR3 nucleotides read TGTGCCACCAGCAGAGATGGGATGGGGACAGGGGGTCGCAATGAGCAGTTCTTC. Translating gives CATSRDGMGTGGRNEQFF.

The gene calls are TRBV5-1 and TRBJ2-7, with unresolved D. The CDR3 is 13 amino acids. Germline values: CDR1 SGHRS, CDR2 YFSETQ. V lost 4 bases to trimming and J lost 2 bases, with 10 bases between them. The DNA of the CDR3 is TGCGCCAGCAGCCCCGAGAACGCCTACGAGCAGTACTTC. The encoded protein is CASSPENAYEQYF.

The chain recombines TRBV25-1 with TRBJ2-3; TRBD1 matches 7 bases. The germline V gene has CDR1 MGHDK and CDR2 SYGVNS. V gave up 3 bases and J gave up 1 base; unmatched junction bases: 10. CDR3 length equals 17 residues. CDR3 sequence reads: CASSDPDRPPGTDTQYF. In DNA, the CDR3 is TGTGCCAGCAGTGACCCGGACAGGCCCCCAGGCACAGATACGCAGTATTTT.

This clonotype has just a few counts. CDR3 DNA sequence: TGTGCCAGCAGCTTAGGGGACAGACGTAATGAAAAACTGTTTTTT. This encodes CASSLGDRRNEKLFF. The V call is TRBV7-9, the J call TRBJ1-4; TRBD1 aligns across 7 bases. The CDR3 has 15 amino acids. V lost 1 base, J lost 4 bases, and 3 bases stayed unmatched. Germline lookup yields CDR1 SEHNR and CDR2 FQNEAQ (reference sequence).

This clonotype was counted at least ten times. The chain joins TRBV20-1 to TRBJ2-2; 8 bases line up with TRBD2. The CDR3 sequence is 16 residues long. Per the germline V gene, CDR1 is DFQATT and CDR2 is SNEGSKA (reference sequence). Germline trimming cut 1 base from V and 7 bases from J; bases unmatched to any gene: 11. The DNA of the CDR3 is TGCAGTGCTAGAGTAACTAGCGGCCCCCCAGGCGGGGAGCTGTTTTTT. Amino acid sequence: CSARVTSGPPGGELFF.

This clonotype has a handful of counts. The chain combines TRBV7-8 with TRBJ1-2; D gene ambiguous. Trimming took 5 bases from V and 0 from J, leaving 13 bases between them. The CDR3 spans 15 residues. In germline, CDR1 is SGHVS, CDR2 FQNEAQ. CDR3 loop: CASSSGPTANYGYTF. CDR3 DNA sequence: TGTGCCAGCAGCAGCGGGCCCACCGCTAACTATGGCTACACCTTC.